This TCR beta chain was documented in a study of blood T cell repertoires in COVID-19. Study details: Whether acute or convalescent, the COVID-19 samples came from the United States, Italy and Spain. Sources were T cells, B-cell-depleted T cells, or PBMCs; the material itself was cDNA or gDNA.

Seattle enrolled patients during active infection and tracked them longitudinally. CDR3 size: 14 residues. Germline-derived CDR1 and CDR2 are LNHDA and SQIVND (reference sequence). Trimming took 8 bases from V and 5 from J; bases not matched to a gene: 10. TCRdb's table, derived via immunoSEQ multiplex PCR, lists solely in-frame clones and lacks some. The data hold more than 150,000 clones, with roughly four fifths observed a single time. This sequence joins TRBV19 and TRBJ1-2; 8 positions match TRBD1. The origin of this receptor is a woman older than 75 with COVID-19, enrolled during active disease. The sample taken for sequencing was peripheral blood. CDR3 sequence reads: CASRQGAPGYGYTF. The CDR3, as DNA: TGTGCCAGTCGGCAGGGGGCCCCGGGGTATGGCTACACCTTC.